This T cell receptor (beta chain) originates from a study of CD4 T cells in relation to SARS-CoV-2 and coronaviruses. The study, taken as a whole, reports: SARS-CoV-2-driven expansion was significantly weaker in crossreactive than monoreactive clones.

This clone was detected only once. What it binds is unknown. The protocol was immunoSEQ multiplex PCR, while the TCRdb copy is restricted to in-frame clones and leaves out a portion. Of 35,000 to 45,000 clones listed, 88% are singletons. The CDR3 loop spans 13 amino acids. Trimming stripped 8 bases from V and 8 bases from J, with 18 bases between. CDR1 SGHTA and CDR2 FQGNSA come from the germline V gene. This clonotype was sampled from an adult with COVID-19. Sequencing used memory CD4+ T cells from PBMCs. The chain combines TRBV7-2 with TRBJ1-2, with a possible D match to TRBD1 (6 bases). The CDR3 sequence is CASVTGTLGGYTF. For the CDR3, the DNA is TGTGCCAGCGTCACCGGGACACTGGGCGGCTACACCTTC.